The 26 T cell receptor beta chains below all came from one sample that was sequenced in a study of neurological immune-mediated disorders. This sample's time point: longitudinal time-point 2. One entry per CDR3 protein results from TCRdb running MiXCR on the 5' RACE reads. The data hold some 80,000 distinct CDR3 sequences, with approximately 5.8% observed a single time. The source material was PBMCs. The receptors derive from a woman aged 60-75 years with multiple sclerosis.

There are many counts of this clonotype. J is TRBJ2-3 and V is TRBV5-1, with 9 bases fitting TRBD1. CDR1 is SGHRS and CDR2 is YFSETQ in the germline V gene. V lost 4 bases, J lost 6 bases, and 6 bases stayed unmatched. The CDR3 has 14 residues. CDR3 nucleotides: TGCGCCAGCAGCACGGGACAGGGTAGGGATACGCAGTATTTT. Protein sequence: CASSTGQGRDTQYF.

At least ten counts were recorded for this clonotype. The chain combines TRBV10-1 with TRBJ2-7; the D gene is possibly TRBD1 (6 bases). V was cut by 0 bases and J by 5 bases, with 14 bases left in between. The CDR3 totals 15 residues. From germline, CDR1 is WNHNN and CDR2 SYGVQD (reference sequence). The chain's CDR3 is CASSESPRGRDEQYF. The CDR3 DNA sequence: TGCGCCAGCAGTGAGTCTCCCAGGGGTAGGGACGAGCAGTACTTC.

This clonotype was found a few times. This chain joins TRBV25-1 and TRBJ2-7; the D gene could be TRBD1 or TRBD2 (5 bases each). Per germline, CDR1 MGHDK and CDR2 SYGVNS. Trimming shortened V by 1 base and J by 6 bases, and 19 bases separated the two germline ends. This CDR3 spans 16 amino acids. CDR3 in DNA: TGTGCCAGCAGTGAATTGGGGGACGACTCGTGGGGCGAGCAGTACTTC. It yields the protein CASSELGDDSWGEQYF.

This clonotype was seen a few times. The chain uses TRBV20-1 and TRBJ1-5; no firm D call. The CDR3 is 14 residues long. Trimming removed 3 bases from V and 7 bases from J, with 16 bases in between. Germline V gene sequence: CDR1 DFQATT, CDR2 SNEGSKA (reference sequence). The CDR3 nucleotides read TGCAGTGCTAGTGGCCGACAAGTGAAGCAGCCCCAGCATTTT. Its protein is CSASGRQVKQPQHF.

This clonotype has at least ten counts. V usage is TRBV6-1 and J usage is TRBJ2-7; no reliable D call. Looked up from germline, CDR1 is MNHNS and CDR2 is SASEGT. This CDR3 is built from 11 residues. Deletions cut 1 base from V and 6 bases from J, with 4 bases between. DNA of the CDR3: TGTGCCAGCAGTGAAGTTACCGAGCAGTACTTC. Translated, it gives CASSEVTEQYF.

This clonotype was observed at least ten times. The chain joins TRBV7-9 to TRBJ1-2; D not resolved. The CDR3 is 13 amino acids. Deletions cut 1 base from V and 4 bases from J, with 7 bases between. CDR1 is SEHNR and CDR2 is FQNEAQ in the germline V gene (reference sequence). This chain's CDR3 is CASSLGQFYGYTF. As DNA, the CDR3 is TGTGCCAGCAGCTTAGGGCAGTTCTATGGCTACACCTTC.

This clonotype has ten or more counts. The chain recombines TRBV5-4 with TRBJ2-5; 9 nucleotides align to TRBD1. The length of the CDR3 is 15 residues. The V and J ends lost 5 bases and 2 bases, in that order; junction bases with no gene match: 7. Germline V gives CDR1 SGHNT, CDR2 YYREEE (reference sequence). The CDR3 DNA follows: TGTGCCAGCAGTTACCACAGGGGGCGACAAGAGACCCAGTACTTC. Its protein is CASSYHRGRQETQYF.

This clonotype showed up many times. This chain connects TRBV15 to TRBJ2-3; a possible D gene is TRBD1 (7 bases). CDR3 size: 14 residues. Looked up from germline, CDR1 is LNHNV and CDR2 is YYDKDF (reference sequence). V lost 4 bases to trimming and J lost 9 bases, with 17 bases between them. This chain's CDR3 is CATSIRGQGETQYF. CDR3 nucleotide sequence: TGTGCCACCAGCATCCGGGGGCAGGGGGAAACGCAGTATTTT.

This clonotype was seen repeatedly, ten times or more. The gene calls are TRBV5-6 and TRBJ2-7; D remains ambiguous. Per the germline V gene, CDR1 is SGHDT and CDR2 is YYEEEE. Trimming pared 4 bases from V and 5 bases from J, leaving 10 bases between. There are 12 residues in the CDR3. CDR3 bases: TGTGCCAGCAGCATCCGGACGCACGAGCAGTACTTC. Its translation is CASSIRTHEQYF.

This clonotype showed up many times. This chain connects TRBV5-1 to TRBJ2-1; 7 nucleotides match TRBD2. With V trimmed by 0 bases and J by 7 bases, 4 bases remained unmatched. The CDR3 length is 14 residues. The germline V gene has CDR1 SGHRS and CDR2 YFSETQ. CDR3 sequence (DNA): TGCGCCAGCAGCTTGGGGACTAGTCGGAATGAGCAGTTCTTC. It yields the protein CASSLGTSRNEQFF.

In its sample, this clonotype was seen many times. V and J are TRBV11-1 and TRBJ1-1; TRBD1 aligns across 7 bases. The CDR3 covers 14 residues. The trim removed 8 bases at V and 5 bases at J, leaving 11 bases unmatched. Looked up from germline, CDR1 is SGHAT and CDR2 is FQDESV (reference sequence). This chain's CDR3 is CASGTQGGRTEAFF. CDR3 sequence (DNA): TGTGCCAGCGGTACCCAGGGGGGTCGGACTGAAGCTTTCTTT.

This clonotype has a count of ten or more. The chain combines TRBV30 with TRBJ2-3; D unclear. The CDR3 is made up of 13 amino acids. Between the trimmed V and J ends, which lost 0 bases and 5 bases, there was a span of 9 bases. Germline V CDR1 and CDR2: GTSNPN, SVGIG (reference sequence). As DNA, the CDR3 is TGTGCCTGGAGTGTAGCGTTAAGAGATACGCAGTATTTT. Translating gives CAWSVALRDTQYF.

This clonotype has only a few counts. The chain uses TRBV20-1 and TRBJ2-7; 13 positions match TRBD2. The V segment lost 5 bases and the J segment 3 bases; nucleotides outside the gene matches: 7. Germline loops: CDR1 DFQATT, CDR2 SNEGSKA (reference sequence). CDR3 length equals 15 residues. The DNA for the CDR3 is TGCAGTGCTCGCGGGACTAGCGGGGACGGCTACGAGCAGTACTTC. Amino acid sequence: CSARGTSGDGYEQYF.

This clonotype was seen a few times. The J gene is TRBJ1-1, the V gene TRBV30, with a possible D match to TRBD1 (5 bases). The germline gives CDR1 GTSNPN, CDR2 SVGIG (reference sequence). There are 14 residues in the CDR3. V was cut by 0 bases and J by 5 bases, with 13 bases left in between. This CDR3 is CAWSVSLRGTEAFF. The CDR3, as DNA: TGTGCCTGGAGTGTCTCCCTCCGGGGGACTGAAGCTTTCTTT.

This clonotype was seen a handful of times. The chain carries TRBV6-6 and TRBJ2-6; TRBD1 aligns across 7 bases. CDR1 and CDR2 (germline): MNHNY, SVGAGI (reference sequence). The CDR3 extends over 17 amino acids. J lost 0 bases, V lost 0 bases, and 2 bases had no gene match. In DNA, the CDR3 is TGTGCCAGCAGTTACTCGGGGACAGCCTCTGGGGCCAACGTCCTGACTTTC. Protein product: CASSYSGTASGANVLTF.

There are many counts of this clonotype. The chain recombines TRBV29-1 with TRBJ1-2; D is possibly TRBD1 (6 bases). V lost 3 bases to trimming and J lost 1 base, with 6 bases between them. There are 12 residues in the CDR3. The germline CDR1 and CDR2 sequences are SQVTM and ANQGSEA. CDR3 in amino acids: CSVEDSNYGYTF. In nucleotides, the CDR3 is TGCAGCGTTGAGGACAGTAACTATGGCTACACCTTC. Combining the CDR3 with reference TRBV29-1 and TRBJ1-2 gives the whole variable domain SAVISQKPSRDICQRGTSLTIQCQVDSQVTMMFWYRQQPGQSLTLIATANQGSEATYESGFVIDKFPISRPNLTFSTLTVSNMSPEDSSIYLCSVEDSNYGYTFGSGTRLTVV.

There are many counts of this clonotype. V gene TRBV5-6 combines with J gene TRBJ2-5, with D possibly TRBD2 on 6 matching bases. CDR3 size: 13 residues. V was cut by 4 bases and J by 2 bases, with 9 bases left in between. Germline CDR1 SGHDT, CDR2 YYEEEE. CDR3: CASSVGLQETQYF. The CDR3 DNA reads TGTGCCAGCAGCGTGGGACTTCAAGAGACCCAGTACTTC.

The V gene is TRBV28, the J gene TRBJ1-5, with TRBD1 identical over 7 bases. With 2 bases clipped from V and 4 bases from J, the junction kept 2 bases outside the gene matches. Germline CDR1 is MDHEN and CDR2 is SYDVKM. This CDR3 region has 14 residues. CDR3 coding DNA: TGTGCCAGCAGTTTACCACAGGGGAATCAGCCCCAGCATTTT. Its translation is CASSLPQGNQPQHF.

This clonotype was seen repeatedly, ten times or more. This chain joins TRBV2 and TRBJ1-5, with 7 bases fitting TRBD1. Unmatched junction bases numbered 2, after V lost 6 bases and J lost 0 bases. Germline V gene lookup returns CDR1 SNHLY and CDR2 FYNNEI. This CDR3 comprises 14 residues. The CDR3 sequence is CASRGTDSNQPQHF. CDR3 bases: TGTGCCAGCAGGGGGACAGATAGCAATCAGCCCCAGCATTTT.

A note on this clonotype: A much larger clone is a single base away; this may be a read error. The V gene is TRBV11-2, the J gene TRBJ2-5, with D uncertain. The CDR3 is made up of 14 amino acids. CDR1 is SGHAT and CDR2 is FQNNGV in the germline V gene. The CDR3 here is CASNLLLGPETQYF. The CDR3 DNA follows: TGTGCCAGCAACTTACTCTTGGGCCCGGAGACCCAGTACTTC.

For this clonotype: This may come from a read error, since a much larger clone is one base off. For the CDR3, the DNA is TGTGCCAGCAGTACCTCCGGCGTACAGCCCCATCATTTT. Residues: CASSTSGVQPHHF. The chain links TRBV27 to TRBJ1-5; D not resolved. CDR3 length equals 13 residues. Germline V gene data show CDR1 as MNHEY and CDR2 as SMNVEV (reference sequence).

This clonotype was detected many times. V gene TRBV6-6 combines with J gene TRBJ2-7; tentative D call: TRBD1 (5 bases). The germline V and J ends were trimmed by 8 bases and 4 bases, with 15 bases remaining between them. The CDR3 runs to 13 residues. The germline gives CDR1 MNHNY, CDR2 SVGAGI (reference sequence). The CDR3 nucleotides are TGTGCCAGCCTCCCCTCAGGGTTGTACGAGCAGTACTTC. This gives the protein CASLPSGLYEQYF.

The J gene is TRBJ2-7, the V gene TRBV20-1; no clear D. This CDR3 spans 14 amino acids. CDR1 and CDR2 (germline): DFQATT, SNEGSKA (reference sequence). V lost 6 bases to trimming and J lost 0 bases, with 15 bases between them. CDR3 DNA sequence: TGCAGTGCCGAACCAGATGCTAGCTCCTACGAGCAGTACTTC. Translated, it gives CSAEPDASSYEQYF.

Ten or more counts support this clonotype. The chain is built from TRBV5-1 and TRBJ2-7, with D possibly TRBD2 on 6 matching bases. The CDR3 sequence is 14 residues long. Trimming took 0 bases from V and 4 from J, leaving 11 bases between them. From germline, CDR1 is SGHRS and CDR2 YFSETQ. The DNA of the CDR3 is TGCGCCAGCAGCTTGGGGCAGGGAGGTTACGAGCAGTACTTC. Its protein is CASSLGQGGYEQYF.

This clonotype was seen many times. The rearrangement links TRBV20-1 to TRBJ2-5, with TRBD2 matching over 12 bases. J lost 5 bases, V lost 1 base, and 2 bases had no gene match. CDR3 length: 14 amino acids. Germline lookup yields CDR1 DFQATT and CDR2 SNEGSKA (reference sequence). The CDR3 DNA sequence: TGCAGTGCTAGAGCACTAGCGGGGGGTGAGACCCAGTACTTC. Amino acids: CSARALAGGETQYF.

In regard to this clonotype: Just one base apart from a much larger clone, this may be a read error. The rearrangement uses TRBV12-3 or TRBV12-4 and TRBJ1-2; TRBD1 agrees at 8 bases. The CDR3 has 15 residues. The V and J ends lost 5 bases and 7 bases, in that order; junction bases with no gene match: 12. CDR3 in DNA: TGTGCCAGCAGTACAGGGGGGGGAAGGCGGTCTGGCTACACCTTC. Protein: CASSTGGGRRSGYTF.